This T cell receptor (beta chain) was sequenced in a study of T-cell memory formation after mild COVID-19. Study outcomes and limitations: There was a balanced CD4/CD8 profile in clones contracting day 15 to 85, and later expanders leaned CD4+.

On this clonotype: Its target is unknown.

5'RACE primed from the constant segment yielded TCR alpha and TCR beta cDNA libraries bearing sample barcodes and UMIs. TCRdb reprocessed the 5' RACE reads with MiXCR, giving one entry per CDR3 protein. Of around 390,000 distinct CDR3 sequences detected, approximately 15% appear once; the ten largest clones hold 20% to 25%. The V gene's germline CDR1 is MNHEY and CDR2 SVGAGI. The CDR3 has 15 amino acids. Trimming took 6 bases from V and 4 from J, leaving 16 bases between them. This chain links TRBV6-5 with TRBJ1-3; TRBD1 is a possible D gene (6 bases). Sequencing input: PBMCs or a T cell subset sorted from them (not recorded which). The clonotype comes from a man aged 18 to 29 who had mild COVID-19 (a few samples of this study predate the infection). Cell type and time point are not known. The CDR3 DNA reads TGTGCCAGCAGGCGACCGGGGGGCAAGGGAAACACCATATATTTT. This sequence encodes CASRRPGGKGNTIYF.